The 9 T cell receptor beta chains below all came from one sample that was sequenced in a study of blood T cells in healthy people across ages. A sample-barcoded 5' primer and a J-beta primer mix were used in a second PCR of about 6 to 12 cycles. TCRdb re-analysed the 5' RACE reads in MiXCR, keeping a single row per CDR3 protein. There are roughly 1,000,000 distinct CDR3 sequences in the sample; 25% occur only once, and around 0.7% lies in the top ten. These data also featured in a second study, about T cells of mothers and their children.

The sample comprised blood. The receptors originated from a girl aged 2 to 9 in good health.

This chain links TRBV5-1 with TRBJ1-1, with D possibly being TRBD1 (5 bases). This CDR3 comprises 15 residues. Germline V gene lookup returns CDR1 SGHRS and CDR2 YFSETQ. Trimming shortened V by 0 bases and J by 3 bases, and 12 bases separated the two germline ends. CDR3 loop: CASSLGAQGDTEAFF. CDR3 sequence (DNA): TGCGCCAGCAGCTTGGGTGCGCAAGGGGACACTGAAGCTTTCTTT.

In this sample, this clonotype turned up a few times. The chain carries TRBV12-3 or TRBV12-4 and TRBJ1-3; 7 bases map to TRBD1. This CDR3 comprises 15 residues. Trimming cost V 6 bases and J 5 bases; bases outside gene matches: 10. The CDR3 coding sequence is TGTGCCAGCAGCCACGACAGGGCGGATAGAAACACCATATATTTT. This codes for CASSHDRADRNTIYF.

Only a few counts were recorded for this clonotype. The chain employs TRBV29-1 and TRBJ2-5; 8 positions match TRBD1. This CDR3 is built from 15 residues. After removal of 0 bases from V and 4 bases from J, the junction contained 7 bases not matched to a gene. Germline assignment: CDR1 SQVTM and CDR2 ANQGSEA. The CDR3 region is CSVEDFRQGTETQYF. CDR3 DNA: TGCAGCGTTGAAGACTTTAGACAGGGGACAGAGACCCAGTACTTC.

The V call is TRBV6-5, the J call TRBJ2-3, with D possibly being TRBD1 (6 bases). This CDR3 region has 16 residues. Trimming cost V 2 bases and J 1 base, with 13 bases left between them. CDR1 is MNHEY and CDR2 is SVGAGI in the germline V gene. The CDR3 coding sequence is TGTGCCAGCAGTTACGGGACACCCAAAGGCACAGATACGCAGTATTTT. Its translation is CASSYGTPKGTDTQYF.

This sequence joins TRBV4-3 and TRBJ1-4; 8 bases are shared with TRBD1. After removal of 1 base from V and 7 bases from J, the junction contained 20 bases not matched to a gene. Looked up from germline, CDR1 is LGHNA and CDR2 is YSLEER. The CDR3 spans 20 residues. CDR3 residues: CASSQVRRRGRGLLREKLFF. The CDR3 bases are TGCGCCAGCAGCCAAGTCAGGCGGCGGGGCAGGGGGCTTTTGCGTGAAAAACTGTTTTTT.

This clonotype has just a few counts. The J gene is TRBJ2-4, the V gene TRBV4-1, with D possibly matching TRBD1 (7 bases). Trimming took 2 bases from V and 8 from J, leaving 22 bases between them. This CDR3 spans 17 amino acids. Germline V lookup: CDR1 MGHRA, CDR2 YSYEKL. The CDR3 bases are TGCGCCAGCAGCCAACACCCTCAGGGGGAGGCAAGGTACATTCAGTACTTC. This codes for CASSQHPQGEARYIQYF.

The chain uses TRBV28 and TRBJ1-6; D perhaps matches TRBD1 (6 bases). V was shortened by 4 bases and J by 1 base, with 8 bases between the two germline ends. Looked up from germline, CDR1 is MDHEN and CDR2 is SYDVKM. The CDR3 runs to 15 residues. CDR3 in DNA: TGTGCCAGCAGTTCCCAGGGGTCCTATAATTCACCCCTCCACTTT. It yields the protein CASSSQGSYNSPLHF.

This rearrangement joins TRBV27 to TRBJ1-2; weak D call: TRBD1 (5 bases). The germline gives CDR1 MNHEY, CDR2 SMNVEV (reference sequence). CDR3 length: 15 residues. V was shortened by 5 bases and J by 8 bases, with 21 bases between the two germline ends. The CDR3 sequence is CASSPLGLRGDGYTF. In nucleotides, the CDR3 is TGTGCCAGCAGTCCGCTGGGACTCCGGGGGGACGGCTACACCTTC.

The chain joins TRBV3-1 to TRBJ2-3; 12 nucleotides line up with TRBD1. CDR3 size: 16 residues. Germline lookup yields CDR1 LGHDT and CDR2 YNNKEL (reference sequence). The V segment lost 1 base and the J segment 4 bases; nucleotides outside the gene matches: 3. The CDR3 protein is CASSQGDRGRADTQYF. The CDR3 DNA reads TGTGCCAGCAGCCAAGGGGACAGGGGGCGCGCAGATACGCAGTATTTT.